This entry is about one T cell receptor (beta chain). This specimen belongs to a study of blood T cell repertoires in COVID-19. Background on the study: Acute and convalescent COVID-19 specimens originated in the United States, Italy and Spain. PBMCs, B-cell-depleted T cells, or T cells provided the cDNA or gDNA that made up the material.

The J segment lost 6 bases and the V segment lost 3 bases, leaving 12 bases of the junction unmatched. Germline V lookup: CDR1 SGHTA, CDR2 FQGNSA. The CDR3 sequence is 16 residues long. As handled by the study authors: Counts of nucleated cells, estimated from reference gene primer amplification, were obtained. Generated by immunoSEQ multiplex PCR, the TCRdb table keeps only in-frame clones and is missing some. Clonal size and the V and J genes are those of that table, whereas D and trimming came from the DNA. The sample records approximately 86,000 clones, around 89% being singletons. The V and J genes are TRBV7-2 and TRBJ2-3; TRBD2 agrees at 7 bases. The clonotype was recovered from a man aged 45-65 years with acute or convalescent COVID-19. The sample comprised peripheral blood. CDR3 bases: TGTGCCAGCAGCTTCCCGGGGGAGGGTATACGGGATACGCAGTATTTT. As protein: CASSFPGEGIRDTQYF.